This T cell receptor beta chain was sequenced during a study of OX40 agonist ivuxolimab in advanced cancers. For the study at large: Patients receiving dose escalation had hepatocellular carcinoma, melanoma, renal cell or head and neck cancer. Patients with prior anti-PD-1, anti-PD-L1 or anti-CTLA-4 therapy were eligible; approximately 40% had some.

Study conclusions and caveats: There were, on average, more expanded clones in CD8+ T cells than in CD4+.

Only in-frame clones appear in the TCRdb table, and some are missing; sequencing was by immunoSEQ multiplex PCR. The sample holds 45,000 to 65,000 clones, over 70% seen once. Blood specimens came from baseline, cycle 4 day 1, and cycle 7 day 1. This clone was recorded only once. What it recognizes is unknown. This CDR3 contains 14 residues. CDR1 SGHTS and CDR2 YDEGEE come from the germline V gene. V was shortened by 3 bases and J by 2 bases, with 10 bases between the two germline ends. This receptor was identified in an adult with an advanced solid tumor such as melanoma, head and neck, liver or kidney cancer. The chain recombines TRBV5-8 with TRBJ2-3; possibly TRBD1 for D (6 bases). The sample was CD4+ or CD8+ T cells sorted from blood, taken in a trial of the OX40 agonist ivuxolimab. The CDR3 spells CASSSGAYTDTQYF. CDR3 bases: TGTGCCAGCAGCTCAGGGGCCTACACAGATACGCAGTATTTT.